The 9 T cell receptor beta chains below come from one sample, sequenced in a study of T cells in Graves' hyperthyroidism and ophthalmopathy. What was amplified from RNA transcripts were TCR beta CDR3 regions. The HTBI primer set was used in a first-round RT-PCR of the TCR CDR3. TCRdb reanalysed the multiplex PCR reads using MiXCR and keeps one entry per CDR3 protein. In the table there are approximately 300,000 distinct CDR3 sequences, over 15% of which are singletons. The sequencing sample was made of blood. These TCRs come from a woman aged 55-70 years with Graves' ophthalmopathy.

The genes are TRBV4-2 and TRBJ1-4, with a tentative D call TRBD1 (5 bases). Per the germline V gene, CDR1 is LGHNA and CDR2 is YNFKEQ. V dropped 1 base and J dropped 0 bases, with 12 bases sitting between them. The CDR3 loop spans 17 amino acids. The CDR3 DNA reads TGTGCCAGCAGCCAAGTAGGCAGGGTTGCAACTAATGAAAAACTGTTTTTT. Protein sequence: CASSQVGRVATNEKLFF.

The chain uses TRBV11-2 and TRBJ1-1; a possible D gene is TRBD1 (5 bases). The germline V and J ends were trimmed by 3 bases and 10 bases, with 9 bases remaining between them. CDR1 is SGHAT, CDR2 FQNNGV, per germline. The CDR3 loop spans 11 amino acids. CDR3 region: CASSFVGGAFF. In DNA form, the CDR3 reads TGTGCCAGCAGCTTTGTTGGGGGAGCTTTCTTT.

This clonotype was recorded many times. The chain links TRBV2 to TRBJ2-1; 9 bases are shared with TRBD1. Germline V gene lookup returns CDR1 SNHLY and CDR2 FYNNEI. The CDR3 length is 15 residues. Unmatched junction bases numbered 5, after V lost 4 bases and J lost 4 bases. For the CDR3, the DNA is TGTGCCAGCAGTGGGGACAGGGAATTATACAATGAGCAGTTCTTC. It is translated as CASSGDRELYNEQFF. Combining the CDR3 with reference TRBV2 and TRBJ2-1 gives the whole variable domain EPEVTQTPSHQVTQMGQEVILRCVPISNHLYFYWYRQILGQKVEFLVSFYNNEISEKSEIFDDQFSVERPDGSNFTLKIRSTKLEDSAMYFCASSGDRELYNEQFFGPGTRLTVL.

This clonotype was counted ten times or more. The chain joins TRBV9 to TRBJ2-2, with D perhaps TRBD1 (6 bases). The CDR3 loop spans 15 amino acids. Germline values: CDR1 SGDLS, CDR2 YYNGEE. Deletions cut 1 base from V and 4 bases from J, with 11 bases between. Here the CDR3 DNA reads TGTGCCAGCAGCGTAAGAGGGACACCCACCGGGGAGCTGTTTTTT. It is translated as CASSVRGTPTGELFF. The full variable domain, with the rest looked up from reference TRBV9 and TRBJ2-2, is DSGVTQTPKHLITATGQRVTLRCSPRSGDLSVYWYQQSLDQGLQFLIQYYNGEERAKGNILERFSAQQFPDLHSELNLSSLELGDSALYFCASSVRGTPTGELFFGEGSRLTVL.

Points on this clonotype: Possible read error: a much larger clone is one base away. This chain connects TRBV7-2 to TRBJ2-7, with D unclear. Germline V gene data show CDR1 as SGHTA and CDR2 as FQGNSA. V shed 2 bases and J shed 4 bases, with 6 bases lying between them. This CDR3 contains 12 residues. CDR3 DNA: TGTACCAGCAGCTTAATGGGATACGAGCAGTACTTC. Protein: CTSSLMGYEQYF.

This clonotype was counted at least ten times. For the CDR3, the DNA is TGTGCCAGCAACCACAGGGGCCCTCTTACTAGCGGGGGCTACGAGCAGTACTTC. Amino acid sequence: CASNHRGPLTSGGYEQYF. This rearrangement joins TRBV2 to TRBJ2-7, with 11 bases matching TRBD2. The V gene end was trimmed by 7 bases and the J gene end by 3 bases; junction bases not matched to a gene: 17. This CDR3 is built from 18 residues. From germline, CDR1 is SNHLY and CDR2 FYNNEI.

This clonotype was counted many times. This chain connects TRBV5-1 to TRBJ1-1, with a tentative D call TRBD1 (5 bases). This CDR3 contains 16 residues. Germline CDR1 SGHRS, CDR2 YFSETQ. The V gene lost 0 bases and the J gene lost 4 bases, with 16 bases spanning the gap. The CDR3 DNA follows: TGCGCCAGCAGCTTGGGAGTGGCCAAGGGGCTCACTGAAGCTTTCTTT. It encodes CASSLGVAKGLTEAFF.

This clonotype was recorded at least ten times. The V and J genes are TRBV20-1 and TRBJ1-4; 7 bases are a match to TRBD1. The junction had 3 bases not matched to a gene; V was cut back by 4 bases and J by 4 bases. The CDR3 extends over 13 amino acids. The germline CDR1 and CDR2 sequences are DFQATT and SNEGSKA (reference sequence). The CDR3 loop is CSAKGAGNEKLFF. CDR3 nucleotides: TGCAGTGCTAAGGGGGCGGGTAATGAAAAACTGTTTTTT.

This clonotype was detected ten times or more. Here the CDR3 DNA reads TGTGCCAGCAGCGGACACGCGGGCTCCTACGAGCAGTACTTC. This sequence encodes CASSGHAGSYEQYF. J is TRBJ2-7 and V is TRBV6-1; D is tentatively TRBD1 or TRBD2 (5 bases each). V was pared by 6 bases and J by 0 bases, with 12 bases between. The germline V gene encodes CDR1 MNHNS and CDR2 SASEGT. The CDR3 loop spans 14 amino acids.